The clone carrying this TCR beta chain was observed a single time. No antigen is known for it. Between the trimmed V and J ends, which lost 5 bases and 4 bases, there was a span of 14 bases. The CDR3 extends over 14 amino acids. Germline CDR1 LGHNT, CDR2 FRNRAP. This specimen comes from a study of cytomegalovirus exposure and HLA in healthy donors. Study results and limitations: In vitro experiments confirmed that three CMV-associated chains were specific for CMV antigens. Apparent HLA restriction characterized most CMV-associated TCR beta chains in a later analysis. Some TCR beta chains (roughly 160 of them) were listed as cytomegalovirus-associated. Later work associated over 15,000 TCR beta sequences with HLA alleles at 0.05 false discovery rate.

60 Vbeta and 13 Jbeta primers were used in PCR. Clones were read by immunoSEQ multiplex PCR, and TCRdb kept only the in-frame ones, dropping some. Altogether around 120,000 clones are present, 81% being singletons, with the ten largest covering roughly 2%. This chain joins TRBV12-5 and TRBJ2-5; D may be TRBD1 (6 bases). Sequencing used PBMCs. This sequence originates from a man younger than 35 in good health and CMV-seronegative. Here the CDR3 DNA reads TGTGCTAGTGGTCCTGGGACATCCGGAGAGACCCAGTACTTC. Translating gives CASGPGTSGETQYF.